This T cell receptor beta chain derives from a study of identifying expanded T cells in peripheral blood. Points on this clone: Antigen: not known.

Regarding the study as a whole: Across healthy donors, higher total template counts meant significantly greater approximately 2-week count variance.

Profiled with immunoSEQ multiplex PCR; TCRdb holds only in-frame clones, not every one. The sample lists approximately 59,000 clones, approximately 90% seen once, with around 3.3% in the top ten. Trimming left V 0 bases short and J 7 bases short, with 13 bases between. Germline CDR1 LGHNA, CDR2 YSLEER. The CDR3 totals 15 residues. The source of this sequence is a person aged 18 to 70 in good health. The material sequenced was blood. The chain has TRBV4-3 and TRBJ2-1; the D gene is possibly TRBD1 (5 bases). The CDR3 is CASSQDSPRANEQFF. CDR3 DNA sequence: TGCGCCAGCAGCCAAGATTCCCCCAGGGCTAATGAGCAGTTCTTC.